The 26 T cell receptor beta chains listed next were all sequenced from one sample in a study of cytomegalovirus exposure and HLA in healthy donors. PCR was performed using 60 Vbeta and 13 Jbeta primers. Here immunoSEQ multiplex PCR was the method, and the copy in TCRdb shows in-frame clones only, minus some. The table records 95,000 to 150,000 clones, about three fifths of them present only once. Sequencing used PBMCs. Receptors originate from a middle-aged woman in good health and CMV-seropositive.

The gene calls are TRBV7-6 and TRBJ2-5; 7 bases line up with TRBD2. The germline V gene has CDR1 SGHVS and CDR2 FNYEAQ. The V gene end was trimmed by 3 bases and the J gene end by 6 bases; junction bases not matched to a gene: 4. CDR3 length: 13 residues. The CDR3 loop is CASSLSTSQTQYF. Written as DNA, the CDR3 is TGTGCCAGCAGCTTGTCGACTAGCCAGACCCAGTACTTC.

The chain joins TRBV5-8 to TRBJ2-7; possibly TRBD1 for D (6 bases). CDR1 SGHTS and CDR2 YDEGEE come from the germline V gene. The V gene lost 2 bases and the J gene lost 2 bases, with 17 bases spanning the gap. This CDR3 has 16 amino acids. The CDR3 here is CASSLHGGQKTYEQYF. For the CDR3, the DNA is TGTGCCAGCAGCTTACATGGCGGACAGAAAACCTACGAGCAGTACTTC.

About this clone: The germline gene is not matched at one end of the junction; a read error may be the cause. The rearrangement links TRBV28 to TRBJ1-5; D is unclear. CDR3 size: 12 residues. Germline V gene sequence: CDR1 MDHEN, CDR2 SYDVKM. As DNA, the CDR3 is TGTGCCAGCAGTCTGTGGACTTCGCCTGGTAATTTT. Translated: CASSLWTSPGNF.

In its sample, this clone was seen a few times. The V gene is TRBV30, the J gene TRBJ1-5; possible D gene TRBD1, 5 bases. V dropped 0 bases and J dropped 2 bases, with 14 bases sitting between them. Germline CDR1 and CDR2: GTSNPN and SVGIG (reference sequence). CDR3 length equals 16 residues. CDR3 sequence: CAWSVRSGVGNQPQHF. DNA of the CDR3: TGTGCCTGGAGTGTCAGGTCGGGGGTAGGCAATCAGCCCCAGCATTTT.

The chain combines TRBV9 with TRBJ1-5; D is perhaps TRBD1 (5 bases). The V end lost 3 bases, the J end lost 7 bases, and 14 bases lay between the germline ends. CDR1 and CDR2 from the germline V gene are SGDLS and YYNGEE. CDR3 size: 14 residues. CDR3 in amino acids: CASSGSEGLQPQHF. The CDR3 DNA follows: TGTGCCAGCAGCGGTTCGGAGGGGTTGCAGCCCCAGCATTTT.

The chain combines TRBV7-3 with TRBJ2-5; D gene ambiguous. Trimming took 5 bases from V and 2 from J, leaving 9 bases between them. The germline V gene has CDR1 SGHTA and CDR2 FQGTGA. The CDR3 is made up of 13 amino acids. CDR3 bases: TGTGCCAGCAGCCCTGGCAGTCAAGAGACCCAGTACTTC. Its translation is CASSPGSQETQYF.

The chain has TRBV2 and TRBJ2-1, with 7 nucleotides matching TRBD1. V shed 7 bases, J shed 6 bases, and the junction held 9 bases outside the gene matches. Germline V gene sequence: CDR1 SNHLY, CDR2 FYNNEI. The CDR3 has 14 residues. CDR3 loop: CASIAGTVLNEQFF. CDR3 DNA sequence: TGTGCCAGCATCGCCGGGACAGTCCTCAATGAGCAGTTCTTC.

The chain combines TRBV27 with TRBJ2-5, with D possibly matching TRBD2 (6 bases). This CDR3 is built from 14 residues. CDR1 MNHEY and CDR2 SMNVEV come from the germline V gene (reference sequence). V shed 3 bases and J shed 1 base, with 9 bases lying between them. CDR3 nucleotides: TGTGCCAGCAGTTTCTCCGGGAGCCAAGAGACCCAGTACTTC. Its translation: CASSFSGSQETQYF.

The CDR3 loop is CASSTGQGGNQPQHF. The DNA of the CDR3 is TGTGCCAGCAGCACCGGACAGGGTGGCAATCAGCCCCAGCATTTT. The V call is TRBV9, the J call TRBJ1-5; 8 positions match TRBD1. Germline trimming cut 4 bases from V and 2 bases from J; bases unmatched to any gene: 5. Germline CDR1 is SGDLS and CDR2 is YYNGEE. The CDR3 runs 15 residues.

The CDR3 nucleotides read TGTGCCAGCAGCGGGACAGGGGCCTATGGCTACACCTTC. It is translated as CASSGTGAYGYTF. The chain employs TRBV6-1 and TRBJ1-2; 10 bases align to TRBD1. The CDR3 spans 13 residues. CDR1 is MNHNS and CDR2 is SASEGT in the germline V gene. V trimming: 6 bases; J trimming: 4 bases; junction bases outside the gene matches: 2.

This sequence joins TRBV6-1 and TRBJ1-4; the D gene is possibly TRBD1 (6 bases). The germline gives CDR1 MNHNS, CDR2 SASEGT. Trimming removed 6 bases from V and 5 bases from J, with 13 bases in between. The CDR3 covers 14 residues. The CDR3 protein is CASSHRVINEKLFF. DNA of the CDR3: TGTGCCAGCAGCCACAGGGTGATCAATGAAAAACTGTTTTTT.

This clone has just a few counts. V usage is TRBV6-6 and J usage is TRBJ2-7; D not certain. CDR3 length: 12 amino acids. Trimming pared 7 bases from V and 5 bases from J, leaving 12 bases between. Germline lookup yields CDR1 MNHNY and CDR2 SVGAGI (reference sequence). The CDR3 region has the DNA TGTGCCAGCACCACCGCGGAGAACGAGCAGTACTTC. Its protein product is CASTTAENEQYF.

The chain joins TRBV2 to TRBJ2-3; 13 bases are a match to TRBD2. Germline V gene sequence: CDR1 SNHLY, CDR2 FYNNEI. V gave up 6 bases and J gave up 6 bases; unmatched junction bases: 6. This CDR3 contains 15 residues. The CDR3 sequence: CASRALAGGPDTQYF. CDR3 bases: TGTGCCAGCAGGGCACTAGCGGGGGGGCCTGATACGCAGTATTTT.

The rearrangement uses TRBV6-6 and TRBJ1-2, with 7 bases lining up with TRBD1. The germline gives CDR1 MNHNY, CDR2 SVGAGI (reference sequence). The length of the CDR3 is 13 residues. The V segment lost 7 bases and the J segment 6 bases; nucleotides outside the gene matches: 8. The chain's CDR3 is CASKLDREDGYTF. The CDR3 DNA reads TGTGCCAGCAAGCTCGACAGGGAGGATGGCTACACCTTC.

The chain couples TRBV2 to TRBJ2-1; 11 nucleotides align to TRBD2. Trimming cost V 6 bases and J 4 bases; bases outside gene matches: 5. The CDR3 spans 15 residues. Germline lookup yields CDR1 SNHLY and CDR2 FYNNEI. CDR3 residues: CASRPSSGGYNEQFF. CDR3 sequence (DNA): TGTGCCAGCAGGCCTTCTAGCGGGGGGTACAATGAGCAGTTCTTC.

This sequence joins TRBV11-3 and TRBJ1-1; no reliable D call. The CDR3 sequence is 10 residues long. The germline gives CDR1 SGHNT, CDR2 YENEEA. With 5 bases removed from V and 12 bases from J, the gap between germline ends came to 10 bases. CDR3 DNA: TGTGCCAGCAGCCAAACACAAACTTTCTTT. Residues: CASSQTQTFF.

V gene TRBV6-7 combines with J gene TRBJ2-1, with a weak D call TRBD2 (6 bases). TRBV6-7 counts as an open reading frame of uncertain function. CDR3 length: 14 amino acids. Trimming stripped 5 bases from V and 6 bases from J, with 14 bases between. The CDR3 here is CASSTGRGCNEQFF. CDR3 DNA: TGTGCCAGCAGTACAGGACGGGGGTGCAATGAGCAGTTCTTC.

CDR3 nucleotide sequence: TGTGCCAGCAGCGTAGGGGGACACGCAGGGTCCTACAATGAGCAGTTCTTC. This encodes CASSVGGHAGSYNEQFF. The V call is TRBV9, the J call TRBJ2-1; D perhaps matches TRBD1 (6 bases). The V gene's germline CDR1 is SGDLS and CDR2 YYNGEE. This CDR3 is 17 amino acids long. Trimming cost V 0 bases and J 1 base, with 14 bases left between them.

The CDR3 sequence is CASSLGDIKYEQYF. The CDR3 DNA follows: TGTGCCAGCAGCTTAGGGGACATAAAATACGAGCAGTACTTC. The chain couples TRBV7-8 to TRBJ2-5; D perhaps matches TRBD1 (6 bases). The J call may be incorrect, as the DNA end agrees better with TRBJ2-7. CDR1 SGHVS and CDR2 FQNEAQ come from the germline V gene. The CDR3 totals 14 residues.

In its sample, this clone was seen once. This chain links TRBV6-6 with TRBJ2-7; D perhaps matches TRBD1 (6 bases). V lost 0 bases and J lost 7, with 13 bases in between. The CDR3 is made up of 14 amino acids. Germline CDR1 reads MNHNY; CDR2 reads SVGAGI (reference sequence). The CDR3 nucleotides read TGTGCCAGCAGTTACTCGTTACAGGGCGGGGAGCAGTACTTC. Its protein product is CASSYSLQGGEQYF.

The chain uses TRBV20-1 and TRBJ2-5, with 7 bases fitting TRBD2. Germline loops: CDR1 DFQATT, CDR2 SNEGSKA (reference sequence). The CDR3 consists of 11 residues. J gave up 4 bases and V 6 bases, and 2 bases lay outside the gene matches. CDR3 DNA sequence: TGCAGTGCGGGAGGGGCAGAGACCCAGTACTTC. It translates to CSAGGAETQYF.

This chain joins TRBV30 and TRBJ2-4; 7 bases align to TRBD2. The ends lost 0 bases at V and 5 bases at J; junction bases unmatched: 4. This CDR3 is built from 14 residues. From germline, CDR1 is GTSNPN and CDR2 SVGIG (reference sequence). The CDR3 DNA reads as TGTGCCTGGAGTGTACTACGGGGGGAAAACATTCAGTACTTC. This translates into CAWSVLRGENIQYF.

This clone appeared a single time. The chain recombines TRBV4-2 with TRBJ2-1; 9 bases align to TRBD1. V lost 0 bases and J lost 10; bases outside the gene matches: 10. In germline, CDR1 is LGHNA, CDR2 YNFKEQ. CDR3 length: 16 residues. The CDR3 reads CASSQEEGTGTQEQFF. CDR3 DNA sequence: TGTGCCAGCAGCCAAGAAGAGGGGACAGGGACCCAGGAGCAGTTCTTC.

The chain links TRBV19 to TRBJ1-2; TRBD1 matches at 8 bases. CDR3 length: 14 residues. Germline V gene sequence: CDR1 LNHDA, CDR2 SQIVND (reference sequence). Trimming cost V 7 bases and J 6 bases; bases outside gene matches: 10. The CDR3 loop reads CASTPRQGRDGYTF. Here the CDR3 DNA reads TGTGCCAGTACCCCCCGACAGGGGAGGGATGGCTACACCTTC.

This clone was counted a few times. The chain joins TRBV7-2 to TRBJ2-7; tentatively, D is TRBD2 (6 bases). CDR1 and CDR2 from the germline V gene are SGHTA and FQGNSA. The length of the CDR3 is 14 residues. V was shortened by 1 base and J by 7 bases, with 14 bases between the two germline ends. CDR3 amino acids: CASSLGGAPGEQYF. DNA for the CDR3: TGTGCCAGCAGCTTAGGCGGGGCGCCGGGTGAGCAGTACTTC.

The CDR3 is CASSLERVQDTQYF. In DNA, the CDR3 is TGCGCCAGCAGCTTGGAGAGGGTTCAAGATACGCAGTATTTT. The rearrangement uses TRBV5-1 and TRBJ2-3, with D perhaps matching TRBD2 (5 bases). The V gene lost 0 bases and the J gene lost 5 bases, with 10 bases spanning the gap. The CDR3 has 14 amino acids. Per germline, CDR1 SGHRS and CDR2 YFSETQ.